The 13 T cell receptor beta chains in this list originate from one sample, sequenced in a study of OX40 agonist ivuxolimab in advanced cancers. Generated by immunoSEQ multiplex PCR, the TCRdb table keeps only in-frame clones and is missing some. The sample holds 55,000 to 65,000 clones, 70% to 90% seen once. Sequenced material: CD4+ or CD8+ T cells sorted from blood, taken in a trial of the OX40 agonist ivuxolimab. These receptors came from an adult with an advanced solid tumor such as melanoma, head and neck, liver or kidney cancer.

This chain joins TRBV4-1 and TRBJ2-1, with D possibly being TRBD1 (6 bases). This CDR3 comprises 16 residues. The ends were cut back, 1 base at V and 0 bases at J, with 10 bases in the middle. CDR1 and CDR2 from the germline V gene are MGHRA and YSYEKL. The CDR3, as DNA: TGCGCCAGCAGCCAAGGTGGGGGCCACTCCTACAATGAGCAGTTCTTC. It codes for CASSQGGGHSYNEQFF.

The chain uses TRBV9 and TRBJ1-6; 9 bases map to TRBD1. With 4 bases clipped from V and 3 bases from J, the junction kept 5 bases outside the gene matches. CDR1 is SGDLS, CDR2 YYNGEE, per germline. The CDR3 is made up of 16 amino acids. The CDR3 DNA reads TGTGCCAGCAGCCAGGGGGACAGGGACTATAATTCACCCCTCCACTTT. It specifies CASSQGDRDYNSPLHF.

This chain joins TRBV6-6 and TRBJ2-5, with D uncertain. Looked up from germline, CDR1 is MNHNY and CDR2 is SVGAGI (reference sequence). This CDR3 contains 12 residues. V was cut by 0 bases and J by 2 bases, with 1 base left in between. The CDR3 bases are TGTGCCAGCAGTTACTCTCAAGAGACCCAGTACTTC. It encodes CASSYSQETQYF.

The chain is built from TRBV2 and TRBJ1-1; D is unresolved. The V end was cut by 6 bases, the J end by 1 base, with 15 bases between. The germline gives CDR1 SNHLY, CDR2 FYNNEI. There are 15 residues in the CDR3. CDR3 loop: CASRTRMGGNTEAFF. In DNA form, the CDR3 reads TGTGCCAGCAGAACCAGAATGGGAGGGAACACTGAAGCTTTCTTT. The complete variable domain, with remaining parts taken from reference TRBV2 and TRBJ1-1, reads EPEVTQTPSHQVTQMGQEVILRCVPISNHLYFYWYRQILGQKVEFLVSFYNNEISEKSEIFDDQFSVERPDGSNFTLKIRSTKLEDSAMYFCASRTRMGGNTEAFFGQGTRLTVV.

The rearrangement links TRBV6-5 to TRBJ1-1; 8 positions agree with TRBD1. Trimming removed 6 bases from V and 5 bases from J; junction bases left unmatched: 5. Germline V gives CDR1 MNHEY, CDR2 SVGAGI. This CDR3 is 13 amino acids long. CDR3 nucleotides: TGTGCCAGCAGCCGTCAGGGGGCGACTGAAGCTTTCTTT. Protein sequence: CASSRQGATEAFF.

This clone was seen a single time. The chain recombines TRBV11-1 with TRBJ2-3; 9 bases agree with TRBD1. Trimming cost V 5 bases and J 0 bases; bases outside gene matches: 3. This CDR3 contains 15 residues. The germline CDR1 and CDR2 sequences are SGHAT and FQDESV (reference sequence). CDR3 nucleotide sequence: TGTGCCAGCAGCAAGACAGGGGGTAGCACAGATACGCAGTATTTT. Translation gives CASSKTGGSTDTQYF. Full variable domain (remainder filled in from reference TRBV11-1 and TRBJ2-3): EAEVAQSPRYKITEKSQAVAFWCDPISGHATLYWYRQILGQGPELLVQFQDESVVDDSQLPKDRFSAERLKGVDSTLKIQPAELGDSAMYLCASSKTGGSTDTQYFGPGTRLTVL.

This chain joins TRBV9 and TRBJ2-2, with 8 bases that match TRBD1. Germline V gene sequence: CDR1 SGDLS, CDR2 YYNGEE. V was clipped by 6 bases and J by 4 bases; unmatched bases: 14. CDR3 size: 17 residues. For the CDR3, the DNA is TGTGCCAGCACCCCATTACCGACAGGGGCCGGCACCGGGGAGCTGTTTTTT. Protein sequence: CASTPLPTGAGTGELFF. The whole variable domain, filled in from reference TRBV9 and TRBJ2-2, reads DSGVTQTPKHLITATGQRVTLRCSPRSGDLSVYWYQQSLDQGLQFLIQYYNGEERAKGNILERFSAQQFPDLHSELNLSSLELGDSALYFCASTPLPTGAGTGELFFGEGSRLTVL.

The rearrangement uses TRBV2 and TRBJ1-3, with 7 bases matching TRBD1. Germline-derived CDR1 and CDR2 are SNHLY and FYNNEI. This CDR3 comprises 13 residues. V lost 4 bases to trimming and J lost 8 bases; unmatched junction nucleotides: 5. The CDR3 here is CASSGQGIYTIYF. The CDR3 coding sequence is TGTGCCAGCAGTGGACAGGGTATCTACACCATATATTTT.

This clone has only one observation. The V and J genes are TRBV19 and TRBJ1-6; possible D gene TRBD1, 5 bases. The germline V gene has CDR1 LNHDA and CDR2 SQIVND (reference sequence). With 1 base removed from V and 7 bases from J, the gap between germline ends came to 5 bases. The CDR3 consists of 13 residues. CDR3 in DNA: TGTGCCAGTAGTATAGGGGACAATTCACCCCTCCACTTT. Amino acid sequence: CASSIGDNSPLHF.

The rearrangement joins TRBV11-3 to TRBJ2-5; 9 nucleotides line up with TRBD2. Germline-derived CDR1 and CDR2 are SGHNT and YENEEA. J lost 1 base, V lost 1 base, and 4 bases had no gene match. The CDR3 covers 16 residues. CDR3 region: CASSLGSGGPQETQYF. Here the CDR3 DNA reads TGTGCCAGCAGCTTAGGCAGCGGGGGGCCCCAAGAGACCCAGTACTTC.

This sequence joins TRBV7-2 and TRBJ2-2; 7 nucleotides align to TRBD2. Unmatched junction bases numbered 10, after V lost 3 bases and J lost 6 bases. This CDR3 is built from 16 residues. Germline CDR1 SGHTA, CDR2 FQGNSA. The chain's CDR3 is CASSFLSPGGPGELFF. The CDR3 DNA is TGTGCCAGCAGCTTCCTCAGCCCGGGGGGACCCGGGGAGCTGTTTTTT.

The chain has TRBV7-2 and TRBJ2-7; 13 bases fit TRBD2. CDR1 SGHTA and CDR2 FQGNSA come from the germline V gene. The CDR3 consists of 16 residues. V trimming: 5 bases; J trimming: 3 bases; junction bases outside the gene matches: 7. The CDR3 protein is CASSALAGGKYYEQYF. The CDR3 DNA reads TGTGCCAGCAGCGCACTAGCGGGGGGGAAATACTACGAGCAGTACTTC. Supplemented by reference TRBV7-2 and TRBJ2-7, the full variable domain reads GAGVSQSPSNKVTEKGKDVELRCDPISGHTALYWYRQSLGQGLEFLIYFQGNSAPDKSGLPSDRFSAERTGGSVSTLTIQRTQQEDSAVYLCASSALAGGKYYEQYFGPGTRLTVT.

The chain has TRBV30 and TRBJ1-5, with 7 bases aligning to TRBD1. The germline V gene encodes CDR1 GTSNPN and CDR2 SVGIG (reference sequence). V dropped 1 base and J dropped 4; count of bases not matched to a gene: 7. The CDR3 sequence is 15 residues long. The CDR3 DNA sequence: TGTGCCTGGAGTGCCTCGACAGGGATAAATCAGCCCCAGCATTTT. Encoded protein: CAWSASTGINQPQHF.